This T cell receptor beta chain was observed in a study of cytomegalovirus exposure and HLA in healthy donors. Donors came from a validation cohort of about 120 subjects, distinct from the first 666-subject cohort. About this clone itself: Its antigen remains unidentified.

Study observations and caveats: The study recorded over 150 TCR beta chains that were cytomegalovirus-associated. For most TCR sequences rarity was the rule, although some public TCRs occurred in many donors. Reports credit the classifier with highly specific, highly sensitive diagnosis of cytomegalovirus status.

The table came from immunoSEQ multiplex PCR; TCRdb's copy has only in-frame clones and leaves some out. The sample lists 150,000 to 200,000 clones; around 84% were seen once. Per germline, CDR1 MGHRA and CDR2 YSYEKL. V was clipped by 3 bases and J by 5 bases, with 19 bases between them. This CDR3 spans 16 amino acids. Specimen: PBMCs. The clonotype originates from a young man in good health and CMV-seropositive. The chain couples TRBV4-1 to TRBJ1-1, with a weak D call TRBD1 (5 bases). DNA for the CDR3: TGCGCCAGCAGCCACCCCAGGGCTGGGAGGGGTACTGAAGCTTTCTTT. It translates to CASSHPRAGRGTEAFF.